The entry below gives a single TCR beta chain sequence along with its context. This sample was included in a study of CD8 T cells in ankylosing spondylitis. Germline V lookup: CDR1 LNHDA, CDR2 SQIVND (reference sequence). The ends were cut back, 5 bases at V and 4 bases at J, with 12 bases in the middle. This CDR3 is 14 amino acids long. TCRdb re-called the 5' RACE reads with MiXCR, one entry per CDR3 protein. The sample shows about 340,000 distinct CDR3 sequences, roughly 22% of them seen only once. This sequence was found in a male donor with ankylosing spondylitis or in good health (not recorded which). This rearrangement joins TRBV19 to TRBJ2-1, with D maybe TRBD2 (6 bases). The sequenced sample was blood, either unsorted or a sorted T cell fraction (not recorded which). CDR3 coding DNA: TGTGCCAGTAGTGGCCGGGACTTTTACAATGAGCAGTTCTTC. Protein: CASSGRDFYNEQFF.